These 21 T cell receptor beta chains share one sample of origin, sequenced in a study of blood T cell repertoires in COVID-19. The table came from immunoSEQ multiplex PCR; TCRdb's copy has only in-frame clones and leaves some out. The sample gives around 310,000 clones, about nine tenths of which show up once; about 12% is in the top ten. The specimen sequenced was peripheral blood. These receptors all stem from an older woman with acute or convalescent COVID-19.

This clone was counted many times. The chain uses TRBV7-8 and TRBJ2-3, with 11 bases aligning to TRBD2. The junction had 4 bases not matched to a gene; V was cut back by 1 base and J by 4 bases. The CDR3 consists of 16 residues. The germline V gene has CDR1 SGHVS and CDR2 FQNEAQ. In DNA form, the CDR3 reads TGTGCCAGCAGCTTAGATAGCGGGGGGGCAGCAGATACGCAGTATTTT. Translated: CASSLDSGGAADTQYF.

The count of this clone is one. V is TRBV6-2 or TRBV6-3 and J is TRBJ2-7, with a tentative D call TRBD1 (5 bases). V shed 2 bases and J shed 12 bases, with 14 bases lying between them. This CDR3 is 12 amino acids long. CDR1 MNHEY and CDR2 SVGEGT come from the germline V gene. CDR3 residues: CASSYGAAVRYF. In nucleotides, the CDR3 is TGTGCCAGCAGTTACGGGGCCGCCGTACGGTACTTC.

The chain employs TRBV5-4 and TRBJ2-3; D is undetermined. The CDR3 loop spans 14 amino acids. V was clipped by 0 bases and J by 2 bases, with 7 bases between them. The germline CDR1 and CDR2 sequences are SGHNT and YYREEE (reference sequence). CDR3: CASSLGAITDTQYF. CDR3 DNA sequence: TGTGCCAGCAGCTTGGGGGCCATCACAGATACGCAGTATTTT.

In its sample, this clone is medium-sized (0.01 to 0.1%). This rearrangement joins TRBV4-1 to TRBJ1-5, with a possible D match to TRBD1 (6 bases). The CDR3 has 14 residues. Trimming shortened V by 4 bases and J by 7 bases, and 14 bases separated the two germline ends. The germline CDR1 and CDR2 sequences are MGHRA and YSYEKL. The CDR3 sequence is CASSRTGPRQPQHF. The CDR3 bases are TGCGCCAGCAGCCGCACAGGGCCGAGGCAGCCCCAGCATTTT.

V usage is TRBV6-2 or TRBV6-3 and J usage is TRBJ2-4; TRBD2 might be the D (5 bases). Between the trimmed V and J ends, which lost 0 bases and 3 bases, there was a span of 12 bases. CDR1 MNHEY and CDR2 SVGEGT come from the germline V gene. CDR3 size: 16 residues. The CDR3 spells CASSYSKEEHKNIQYF. The CDR3 bases are TGTGCCAGCAGTTACTCGAAGGAGGAACACAAAAACATTCAGTACTTC.

The gene calls are TRBV5-1 and TRBJ1-5; 9 bases fit TRBD1. J was trimmed by 7 bases and V by 4 bases; bases with no gene match: 9. Germline V CDR1 and CDR2: SGHRS, YFSETQ. The CDR3 has 15 amino acids. The CDR3 DNA sequence: TGCGCCAGCAGCCCCCTCCCGGGACAGGGACAGCCCCAGCATTTT. Its protein product is CASSPLPGQGQPQHF.

This chain connects TRBV9 to TRBJ1-4; 8 bases are a match to TRBD1. J gave up 8 bases and V 5 bases, and 11 bases lay outside the gene matches. The V gene's germline CDR1 is SGDLS and CDR2 YYNGEE. The CDR3 spans 15 residues. Written as DNA, the CDR3 is TGTGCCAGCAGTGATGACAGGGGTATTAGAGAAAAACTGTTTTTT. Residues: CASSDDRGIREKLFF.

The chain carries TRBV24-1 and TRBJ2-2, with 8 bases matching TRBD2. With 7 bases clipped from V and 6 bases from J, the junction kept 3 bases outside the gene matches. Germline V gene sequence: CDR1 KGHDR, CDR2 SFDVKD. The length of the CDR3 is 13 residues. CDR3 loop: CATRLTSAGELFF. CDR3 DNA sequence: TGTGCCACCAGGTTGACTAGCGCCGGGGAGCTGTTTTTT.

The J gene is TRBJ2-2, the V gene TRBV3-1 (or the pseudogene TRBV3-2), with D perhaps TRBD2 (6 bases). CDR1 and CDR2 from the germline V gene are LGHDT and YNNKEL (reference sequence). The CDR3 has 13 amino acids. Trimming stripped 1 base from V and 10 bases from J, with 10 bases between. In DNA, the CDR3 is TGTGCCAGCAGCCAAGTGGCGGGAATGGAGCTGTTTTTT. Translation gives CASSQVAGMELFF.

V and J are TRBV5-1 and TRBJ1-4; 8 nucleotides align to TRBD1. Germline CDR1 reads SGHRS; CDR2 reads YFSETQ. CDR3 size: 17 residues. V was pared by 3 bases and J by 0 bases, with 7 bases of the junction left unmatched. CDR3 DNA sequence: TGCGCCAGCAGCTATGGACAGGGAAGAGCAACTAATGAAAAACTGTTTTTT. Translating gives CASSYGQGRATNEKLFF.

This chain links TRBV5-6 with TRBJ1-3; D ambiguous. V shed 5 bases and J shed 0 bases, with 9 bases lying between them. The CDR3 has 14 residues. The germline V gene has CDR1 SGHDT and CDR2 YYEEEE. The CDR3 spells CASRQSFSGNTIYF. The DNA of the CDR3 is TGTGCCAGCAGACAGAGTTTCTCTGGAAACACCATATATTTT.

V usage is TRBV30 and J usage is TRBJ1-1; D may be TRBD1 (5 bases). The V end was cut by 4 bases, the J end by 4 bases, with 10 bases between. Germline V CDR1 and CDR2: GTSNPN, SVGIG (reference sequence). The CDR3 contains 12 residues. CDR3 in amino acids: CAWNEGLTEAFF. CDR3 bases: TGTGCCTGGAACGAGGGACTCACTGAAGCTTTCTTT.

This clone was found once. This sequence joins TRBV6-4 and TRBJ2-6; possible D gene TRBD1, 7 bases. V shed 4 bases and J shed 2 bases, with 12 bases lying between them. The CDR3 runs 16 residues. Germline V gives CDR1 MRHNA, CDR2 SNTAGT. CDR3 DNA sequence: TGTGCCAGCAGTGCCCAGGGGGGCACTGGGGCCAACGTCCTGACTTTC. Translated, it gives CASSAQGGTGANVLTF.

V gene TRBV5-1 combines with J gene TRBJ2-3, with D possibly matching TRBD2 (5 bases). V was pared by 9 bases and J by 1 base, with 12 bases between. The germline gives CDR1 SGHRS, CDR2 YFSETQ. The CDR3 length is 13 residues. The chain's CDR3 is CATSKEGTDTQYF. The CDR3 nucleotides are TGCGCCACTTCGAAGGAGGGCACAGATACGCAGTATTTT.

The gene calls are TRBV19 and TRBJ2-1; D might be TRBD2 (5 bases). The CDR3 sequence is 12 residues long. Germline values: CDR1 LNHDA, CDR2 SQIVND (reference sequence). The germline V and J ends were trimmed by 7 bases and 9 bases, with 13 bases remaining between them. CDR3 DNA sequence: TGTGCCAGTACTACGGGAAACACTGAGCAGTTCTTC. Translation: CASTTGNTEQFF.

The chain links TRBV11-1 to TRBJ2-1; D is perhaps TRBD1 (6 bases). Deletions cut 8 bases from V and 7 bases from J, with 15 bases between. The CDR3 is made up of 13 amino acids. Germline assignment: CDR1 SGHAT and CDR2 FQDESV (reference sequence). CDR3 sequence: CASQGQGGNEQFF. The DNA of the CDR3 is TGTGCCAGCCAGGGGCAGGGCGGGAATGAGCAGTTCTTC.

The chain uses TRBV3-1 (or the pseudogene TRBV3-2) and TRBJ1-1; D is perhaps TRBD1 (6 bases). The length of the CDR3 is 15 residues. Between the trimmed V and J ends, which lost 1 base and 1 base, there was a span of 10 bases. CDR1 and CDR2 from the germline V gene are LGHDT and YNNKEL (reference sequence). This CDR3 reads CASSQVTGPNTEAFF. As DNA, the CDR3 is TGTGCCAGCAGCCAAGTGACAGGCCCGAACACTGAAGCTTTCTTT.

The sample holds a few counts of this clone. Its ends do not fully match the called genes, so a read error is possible. The V and J genes are TRBV2 and TRBJ1-3; 7 nucleotides align to TRBD1. CDR1 and CDR2 from the germline V gene are SNHLY and FYNNEI. This CDR3 contains 14 residues. In DNA, the CDR3 is TGTGCCGGCAGACAGGGATCTGGGGGAAACACCATATATTTT. Protein product: CAGRQGSGGNTIYF.

V and J are TRBV19 and TRBJ2-2, with D possibly TRBD2 on 5 matching bases. CDR1 is LNHDA and CDR2 is SQIVND in the germline V gene (reference sequence). V shed 11 bases and J shed 0 bases, with 10 bases lying between them. This CDR3 comprises 13 residues. The CDR3 spells CAGGRANTGELFF. CDR3 nucleotides: TGTGCCGGAGGACGGGCGAACACCGGGGAGCTGTTTTTT.

This sequence joins TRBV6-6 and TRBJ2-1, with 10 positions matching TRBD2. CDR3 length: 13 amino acids. The V segment lost 7 bases and the J segment 7 bases; nucleotides outside the gene matches: 4. Germline loops: CDR1 MNHNY, CDR2 SVGAGI (reference sequence). This CDR3 is CASIPSGSNEQFF. The CDR3 coding sequence is TGTGCCAGCATCCCTAGCGGGAGTAATGAGCAGTTCTTC.

The J gene is TRBJ2-2, the V gene TRBV7-9; 11 bases are a match to TRBD2. Germline lookup yields CDR1 SEHNR and CDR2 FQNEAQ (reference sequence). The V and J ends lost 3 bases and 1 base, in that order; junction bases with no gene match: 4. The CDR3 consists of 17 residues. In DNA form, the CDR3 reads TGTGCCAGCAGCTTGGCCCTAGCGGGGGGGAACACCGGGGAGCTGTTTTTT. Its translation: CASSLALAGGNTGELFF.